These T cell receptor beta chains were read from a single sample in a study of T-cell reconstitution after alpha-beta-depleted transplantation in children. TCRdb re-analysed the PCR reads in MiXCR, keeping a single row per CDR3 protein. The repertoire consists of approximately 800,000 distinct CDR3 sequences, with 15% to 20% occurring once and the leading ten covering around 5%. The sequenced sample was PBMCs, mostly from graft donor cells, obtained 360 days after TCRalphabeta/CD19-depleted stem cell transplant. The receptors shown here come from a male patient younger than 18 who had a stem cell transplant for acute lymphoblastic leukemia, so the T cells may come from the graft donor. The CDR3 runs from the conserved cysteine through the conserved F or W. The D gene is left open where the match is weak. Where a row states a size, it is once, few, many or the class of an expanded clone; other rows omit it.

d_gene: NA
j_gene: TRBJ1-1
abundance: NA
v_gene: TRBV12-3/TRBV12-4
CDR3aa: CASTIGDRTEAFF
CDR3nt: TGTGCCAGCACCATAGGGGATAGGACTGAAGCTTTCTTT

d_gene: TRBD2
j_gene: TRBJ2-3
abundance: NA
v_gene: TRBV7-9
CDR3aa: CASSFFAGGYTDTQYF
CDR3nt: TGTGCCAGCAGCTTCTTCGCGGGGGGCTACACAGATACGCAGTATTTT

d_gene: TRBD1
j_gene: TRBJ2-7
abundance: few
v_gene: TRBV29-1
CDR3aa: CSVATGGPFYEQYF
CDR3nt: TGCAGCGTGGCGACAGGGGGCCCCTTCTACGAGCAGTACTTC

d_gene: NA
j_gene: TRBJ2-5
abundance: many
v_gene: TRBV5-1
CDR3aa: CASSLIAGSQETQYF
CDR3nt: TGCGCCAGCAGCTTGATAGCCGGCAGCCAAGAGACCCAGTACTTC

d_gene: TRBD2
j_gene: TRBJ2-5
abundance: few
v_gene: TRBV27
CDR3aa: CASSLSGSAKETQYF
CDR3nt: TGTGCCAGCAGTTTAAGCGGGAGTGCCAAAGAGACCCAGTACTTC

d_gene: TRBD1
j_gene: TRBJ1-1
abundance: NA
v_gene: TRBV3-1
CDR3aa: CASSHRQGSTEAFF
CDR3nt: TGTGCCAGCAGCCACCGACAGGGTAGCACTGAAGCTTTCTTT

d_gene: NA
j_gene: TRBJ2-1
abundance: NA
v_gene: TRBV7-2
CDR3aa: CASSSRGHSSSYNEQFF
CDR3nt: TGTGCCAGCAGCTCGCGGGGACACTCGAGCTCCTACAATGAGCAGTTCTTC

d_gene: NA
j_gene: TRBJ2-7
abundance: NA
v_gene: TRBV28
CDR3aa: CASSPGLRGTSYEQYF
CDR3nt: TGTGCCAGCAGTCCGGGACTGAGAGGGACCTCCTACGAGCAGTACTTC

d_gene: NA
j_gene: TRBJ1-2
abundance: NA
v_gene: TRBV11-2
CDR3aa: CASSSLNRASYTF
CDR3nt: TGTGCCAGCAGCTCTTTAAACAGGGCGAGCTACACCTTC

d_gene: NA
j_gene: TRBJ2-1
abundance: NA
v_gene: TRBV11-2
CDR3aa: CASSPWSEQFF
CDR3nt: TGTGCCAGCAGCCCCTGGAGTGAGCAGTTCTTC

d_gene: NA
j_gene: TRBJ2-1
abundance: few
v_gene: TRBV25-1
CDR3aa: CASSEWRADSYNEQFF
CDR3nt: TGTGCCAGCAGTGAATGGCGGGCTGACTCCTACAATGAGCAGTTTTTC

d_gene: TRBD2
j_gene: TRBJ2-1
abundance: few
v_gene: TRBV4-1
CDR3aa: CASSRPGTRGYNEQFF
CDR3nt: TGCGCCAGCAGCCGACCCGGGACTAGGGGATACAATGAGCAGTTCTTC

d_gene: NA
j_gene: TRBJ1-2
abundance: few
v_gene: TRBV20-1
CDR3aa: CSASGGTLFYGYTF
CDR3nt: TGCAGTGCTAGTGGGGGGACTCTCTTCTATGGCTACACCTTC

d_gene: NA
j_gene: TRBJ1-6
abundance: few
v_gene: TRBV4-1
CDR3aa: CASSLQPGTPRNSPLHF
CDR3nt: TGCGCCAGCAGCCTCCAACCCGGGACACCCCGAAATTCACCCCTCCACTTT

d_gene: NA
j_gene: TRBJ2-5
abundance: NA
v_gene: TRBV7-2
CDR3aa: CASSSPGGGRETQYF
CDR3nt: TGTGCCAGCAGCTCCCCCGGGGGAGGAAGGGAGACCCAGTACTTC

d_gene: NA
j_gene: TRBJ1-6
abundance: few
v_gene: TRBV5-1
CDR3aa: CASSWDGSYNSPLHF
CDR3nt: TGCGCCAGCAGCTGGGACGGCTCCTATAATTCACCCCTCCACTTT

d_gene: NA
j_gene: TRBJ1-5
abundance: many
v_gene: TRBV12-3/TRBV12-4
CDR3aa: CASSPGYPNQPQHF
CDR3nt: TGTGCCAGCAGTCCAGGGTATCCCAATCAGCCCCAGCATTTT

d_gene: NA
j_gene: TRBJ1-2
abundance: few
v_gene: TRBV20-1
CDR3aa: CSARGASPSNYGYTF
CDR3nt: TGCAGTGCTAGAGGGGCCAGCCCATCTAACTATGGCTACACCTTC

d_gene: NA
j_gene: TRBJ2-5
abundance: few
v_gene: TRBV12-3/TRBV12-4
CDR3aa: CASSDRDPGETQYF
CDR3nt: TGTGCCAGCAGCGACCGGGACCCTGGCGAGACCCAGTACTTC

d_gene: TRBD1
j_gene: TRBJ2-3
abundance: few
v_gene: TRBV5-1
CDR3aa: CASSREDRSTDTQYF
CDR3nt: TGCGCCAGCAGTAGAGAGGACAGGTCCACAGATACGCAGTATTTT

d_gene: TRBD2
j_gene: TRBJ2-1
abundance: many
v_gene: TRBV5-1
CDR3aa: CASSPPSGRDEQFF
CDR3nt: TGCGCCAGCAGTCCACCTAGCGGGAGGGATGAGCAGTTCTTC

d_gene: TRBD2
j_gene: TRBJ2-7
abundance: many
v_gene: TRBV3-1
CDR3aa: CASRDSGSSYEQYF
CDR3nt: TGTGCCAGCAGGGATAGCGGGAGCTCCTACGAGCAGTACTTC

d_gene: NA
j_gene: TRBJ2-7
abundance: NA
v_gene: TRBV9
CDR3aa: CASSVAGVSSYEQYF
CDR3nt: TGTGCCAGCAGCGTAGCCGGCGTTAGCTCCTACGAGCAGTACTTC

d_gene: TRBD2
j_gene: TRBJ2-7
abundance: few
v_gene: TRBV5-1
CDR3aa: CASSPWGGTSGRETYEQYF
CDR3nt: TGCGCCAGCAGCCCTTGGGGAGGGACTAGCGGGAGAGAGACCTACGAGCAGTACTTC

d_gene: TRBD2
j_gene: TRBJ2-3
abundance: few
v_gene: TRBV2
CDR3aa: CASSVLAGVGDTQYF
CDR3nt: TGTGCCAGCAGTGTACTAGCGGGAGTTGGGGATACGCAGTATTTT

d_gene: NA
j_gene: TRBJ2-1
abundance: few
v_gene: TRBV29-1
CDR3aa: CSSYRDNTYNEQFF
CDR3nt: TGCAGCTCCTACCGGGACAACACCTACAATGAGCAGTTCTTC

d_gene: NA
j_gene: TRBJ2-1
abundance: NA
v_gene: TRBV11-1
CDR3aa: CASSLGRLADLQGSYNEQFF
CDR3nt: TGTGCCAGCAGCTTAGGCCGGCTAGCGGATCTTCAGGGGTCCTACAATGAGCAGTTCTTC

d_gene: TRBD2
j_gene: TRBJ2-7
abundance: few
v_gene: TRBV20-1
CDR3aa: CSARDVLGLAFYEQYF
CDR3nt: TGCAGTGCTAGAGATGTTTTGGGACTAGCGTTTTACGAGCAGTACTTC

d_gene: NA
j_gene: TRBJ2-2
abundance: few
v_gene: TRBV7-9
CDR3aa: CASSLFPWTVHTGELFF
CDR3nt: TGTGCCAGCAGCTTATTCCCCTGGACAGTCCACACCGGGGAGCTGTTTTTT

d_gene: NA
j_gene: TRBJ2-4
abundance: few
v_gene: TRBV11-2
CDR3aa: CASSLSFTLAENTKNIQYF
CDR3nt: TGTGCCAGCAGCTTAAGTTTCACATTGGCGGAGAACACCAAAAACATTCAGTACTTC

d_gene: NA
j_gene: TRBJ2-7
abundance: NA
v_gene: TRBV7-9
CDR3aa: CASSPAGHEQYF
CDR3nt: TGTGCCAGCAGCCCAGCTGGGCACGAGCAGTACTTC